A single sample is the source of the 32 T cell receptor beta chains below, sequenced in a study of beta chain features in type 1 diabetes. Points from the study as a whole: In all four CD4+ subsets, TCRB CDR3 length was significantly, moderately reduced in type 1 diabetes.

Their recognized antigens are unknown. The authors reverse transcribed all of the isolated RNA, so sequencing captured expressed TCRB transcripts. Profiling relied on immunoSEQ multiplex PCR, and the TCRdb table lists in-frame clones only, not all of them. The table has over 150,000 clones, approximately 7.8% seen once. Sequenced input: central memory CD4+ T cells from blood. The receptors here all came from a woman aged 40 to 49 with type 1 diabetes.

A few counts support this clone. The rearrangement links TRBV6-6 to TRBJ2-5, with TRBD1 as a possible D gene (6 bases). Trimming shortened V by 6 bases and J by 5 bases, and 16 bases separated the two germline ends. This CDR3 region has 14 residues. Looked up from germline, CDR1 is MNHNY and CDR2 is SVGAGI (reference sequence). The CDR3 DNA reads as TGTGCCAGCAGGTACCCAGGGGAAGAGGAGACCCAGTACTTC. Its protein product is CASRYPGEEETQYF.

This rearrangement joins TRBV27 to TRBJ2-5, with TRBD2 matching 10 bases. The CDR3 loop spans 17 amino acids. The junction had 8 bases not matched to a gene; V was cut back by 0 bases and J by 4 bases. Germline V gives CDR1 MNHEY, CDR2 SMNVEV (reference sequence). The chain's CDR3 is CASSLSNPSGSRETQYF. CDR3 coding DNA: TGTGCCAGCAGTTTATCCAACCCTAGCGGGAGTAGAGAGACCCAGTACTTC.

This clone occurred many times. The gene calls are TRBV20-1 and TRBJ2-1, with D tentatively TRBD2 (6 bases). Germline lookup yields CDR1 DFQATT and CDR2 SNEGSKA (reference sequence). This CDR3 comprises 11 residues. V lost 1 base and J lost 13, with 11 bases in between. The CDR3 sequence is CSARVGRDQFF. The CDR3 bases are TGCAGTGCTAGAGTAGGGCGGGACCAGTTCTTC.

V gene TRBV6-5 combines with J gene TRBJ2-1; D gene ambiguous. The CDR3 spans 16 residues. V lost 0 bases to trimming and J lost 0 bases, with 9 bases between them. Germline V CDR1 and CDR2: MNHEY, SVGAGI. The CDR3 here is CASSYSQVSSYNEQFF. For the CDR3, the DNA is TGTGCCAGCAGTTACTCGCAGGTTAGCTCCTACAATGAGCAGTTCTTC.

V gene TRBV28 combines with J gene TRBJ1-2; D uncertain. This CDR3 comprises 12 residues. Trimming stripped 8 bases from V and 1 base from J, with 8 bases between. Germline V lookup: CDR1 MDHEN, CDR2 SYDVKM. The CDR3 loop reads CASRQNNYGYTF. Here the CDR3 DNA reads TGTGCCAGCCGTCAGAATAACTATGGCTACACCTTC.

This clone was seen a handful of times. The J gene is TRBJ2-7, the V gene TRBV10-3; D possibly corresponds to TRBD2 (6 bases). Germline CDR1 and CDR2: ENHRY and SYGVKD. The V and J ends lost 10 bases and 0 bases respectively, with 19 bases between them. CDR3 length equals 15 residues. In DNA form, the CDR3 reads TGTGCCACCAGGGCCCAGGAGGGAAGCTCCTACGAGCAGTACTTC. This codes for CATRAQEGSSYEQYF.

In this sample, this clone turned up a few times. The chain has TRBV2 and TRBJ1-2; D is undetermined. The germline V gene encodes CDR1 SNHLY and CDR2 FYNNEI. Trimming shortened V by 8 bases and J by 8 bases, and 12 bases separated the two germline ends. This CDR3 is built from 11 residues. CDR3 in DNA: TGTGCCAGCGGCGGGGAGTCGGGCTACACCTTC. This gives the protein CASGGESGYTF.

The chain has TRBV7-2 and TRBJ2-7; maybe TRBD2 (5 bases). CDR3 length: 16 residues. Germline CDR1 reads SGHTA; CDR2 reads FQGNSA. V lost 0 bases, J lost 0 bases, and 12 bases lay in between. CDR3 residues: CASSLAISGLSYEQYF. In DNA, the CDR3 is TGTGCCAGCAGCTTAGCGATTTCCGGACTCTCCTACGAGCAGTACTTC.

The rearrangement links TRBV28 to TRBJ2-3, with D perhaps matching TRBD1 (5 bases). V gave up 11 bases and J gave up 6 bases, with 18 bases separating them. Germline lookup yields CDR1 MDHEN and CDR2 SYDVKM. CDR3 length: 13 residues. CDR3 DNA sequence: TGTGCCTCCAACCTAGGGGCTGGGGATACGCAGTATTTT. Translation: CASNLGAGDTQYF.

This clone was counted a few times. The chain combines TRBV11-2 with TRBJ2-7; D is unclear. CDR1 and CDR2 (germline): SGHAT, FQNNGV. V dropped 5 bases and J dropped 2 bases, with 13 bases sitting between them. The CDR3 spans 14 residues. CDR3 DNA: TGTGCCAGCAGCCAAACCCCCGCGACCTACGAGCAGTACTTC. Amino acids: CASSQTPATYEQYF.

The chain couples TRBV25-1 to TRBJ2-7; 7 bases match TRBD2. Per germline, CDR1 MGHDK and CDR2 SYGVNS. After removal of 8 bases from V and 3 bases from J, the junction contained 1 base not matched to a gene. This CDR3 is built from 11 residues. The CDR3 coding sequence is TGTGCCAGCGGGAGGGGCTACGAGCAGTACTTC. Translation: CASGRGYEQYF.

There are a few counts of this clone. This chain joins TRBV7-6 and TRBJ2-5; 7 nucleotides align to TRBD2. The V and J ends lost 0 bases and 1 base, in that order; junction bases with no gene match: 2. The length of the CDR3 is 15 residues. CDR1 SGHVS and CDR2 FNYEAQ come from the germline V gene. The CDR3 here is CASSLAGGAQETQYF. The CDR3 DNA reads TGTGCCAGCAGCTTAGCGGGAGGGGCCCAAGAGACCCAGTACTTC.

The chain links TRBV9 to TRBJ2-7, with 10 bases that match TRBD1. This CDR3 comprises 15 residues. Germline V gene sequence: CDR1 SGDLS, CDR2 YYNGEE. V was clipped by 4 bases and J by 5 bases; unmatched bases: 9. The CDR3 here is CASSPTGDRGNEQYF. The DNA for the CDR3 is TGTGCCAGCAGCCCCACCGGGGACAGGGGAAACGAGCAGTACTTC.

The chain recombines TRBV4-3 with TRBJ2-3; D might be TRBD1 (5 bases). Trimming cost V 0 bases and J 2 bases, with 12 bases left between them. This CDR3 has 16 amino acids. The germline gives CDR1 LGHNA, CDR2 YSLEER. This CDR3 is CASSQEVTAYTDTQYF. Here the CDR3 DNA reads TGCGCCAGCAGCCAAGAAGTGACAGCTTACACAGATACGCAGTATTTT.

This clone was observed a handful of times. The chain combines TRBV15 with TRBJ2-7; TRBD1 aligns across 8 bases. This CDR3 region has 14 residues. V lost 1 base and J lost 9; bases outside the gene matches: 8. Germline V gene sequence: CDR1 LNHNV, CDR2 YYDKDF (reference sequence). The CDR3 DNA is TGTGCCACCAGCAGAGTCGCGGCAGGGGGCGCGCAGTACTTC. Translated: CATSRVAAGGAQYF.

V usage is TRBV7-3 and J usage is TRBJ2-7; D not certain. Germline-derived CDR1 and CDR2 are SGHTA and FQGTGA. This CDR3 comprises 13 residues. Trimming pared 5 bases from V and 2 bases from J, leaving 10 bases between. The CDR3 spells CASSNGPTYEQYF. The CDR3 DNA is TGTGCCAGCAGCAATGGGCCGACCTACGAGCAGTACTTC.

The V call is TRBV25-1, the J call TRBJ1-3; 7 nucleotides line up with TRBD1. This CDR3 has 17 amino acids. The germline V gene encodes CDR1 MGHDK and CDR2 SYGVNS. J lost 0 bases, V lost 3 bases, and 8 bases had no gene match. DNA for the CDR3: TGTGCCAGCAGTGACCACAGGGGCGCCCACTCTGGAAACACCATATATTTT. Translating gives CASSDHRGAHSGNTIYF.

This clone was seen only a few times. The chain couples TRBV6-5 to TRBJ2-2; 8 bases are shared with TRBD1. Germline V gene data show CDR1 as MNHEY and CDR2 as SVGAGI. The trim removed 5 bases at V and 5 bases at J, leaving 4 bases unmatched. This CDR3 spans 14 amino acids. The CDR3: CASSLQGATGELFF. The DNA for the CDR3 is TGTGCCAGCAGTCTCCAGGGGGCGACCGGGGAGCTGTTTTTT.

This sequence joins TRBV29-1 and TRBJ1-2; D is unclear. CDR1 and CDR2 from the germline V gene are SQVTM and ANQGSEA. This CDR3 region has 12 residues. Between the trimmed V and J ends, which lost 7 bases and 7 bases, there was a span of 16 bases. CDR3 protein: CSDSSGTGGYTF. CDR3 nucleotide sequence: TGCAGCGACTCGTCAGGTACCGGTGGCTACACCTTC.

In its sample, this clone was seen a few times. The CDR3 region has the DNA TGTGCCAGCAGCGTAGGGGCAGGGAGGAGTTCGCACACTGAAGCTTTCTTT. Encoded protein: CASSVGAGRSSHTEAFF. The chain uses TRBV9 and TRBJ1-1, with D possibly TRBD1 on 5 matching bases. Trimming stripped 0 bases from V and 3 bases from J, with 18 bases between. Germline-derived CDR1 and CDR2 are SGDLS and YYNGEE. This CDR3 has 17 amino acids.

The chain recombines TRBV30 with TRBJ2-7; TRBD2 agrees at 12 bases. CDR1 GTSNPN and CDR2 SVGIG come from the germline V gene (reference sequence). The CDR3 runs 12 residues. V was pared by 5 bases and J by 10 bases, with 6 bases of the junction left unmatched. CDR3 sequence: CAWSTSGSLQYF. CDR3 nucleotides: TGTGCCTGGTCGACTAGCGGGAGTCTACAGTACTTC.

The chain has TRBV5-1 and TRBJ1-1, with D hard to call. There are 15 residues in the CDR3. Per the germline V gene, CDR1 is SGHRS and CDR2 is YFSETQ. V was shortened by 4 bases and J by 0 bases, with 13 bases between the two germline ends. The CDR3 spells CASSPARGVNTEAFF. CDR3 sequence (DNA): TGCGCCAGCAGCCCGGCACGGGGAGTGAACACTGAAGCTTTCTTT.

This clone was detected only a few times. The rearrangement uses TRBV9 and TRBJ2-1; 7 positions match TRBD1. This CDR3 has 12 amino acids. V was clipped by 5 bases and J by 12 bases; unmatched bases: 8. Germline-derived CDR1 and CDR2 are SGDLS and YYNGEE. The CDR3 region is CASRPIRGTQFF. DNA for the CDR3: TGTGCCAGCAGACCGATCAGGGGGACGCAGTTCTTC.

Only one count was recorded for this clone. The chain carries TRBV28 and TRBJ2-7, with TRBD2 as a possible D gene (6 bases). CDR3 size: 14 residues. The V end was cut by 5 bases, the J end by 2 bases, with 13 bases between. Germline CDR1 and CDR2: MDHEN and SYDVKM. CDR3 amino acids: CASSDPGRTYEQYF. In DNA form, the CDR3 reads TGTGCCAGCAGTGACCCCGGGAGAACCTACGAGCAGTACTTC.

This clone was observed a few times. The chain employs TRBV7-9 and TRBJ2-5; D possibly corresponds to TRBD2 (5 bases). Germline lookup yields CDR1 SEHNR and CDR2 FQNEAQ (reference sequence). This CDR3 is 13 amino acids long. V lost 4 bases and J lost 2, with 8 bases in between. This CDR3 is CASSWTAQETQYF. Here the CDR3 DNA reads TGTGCCAGCAGCTGGACTGCTCAAGAGACCCAGTACTTC.

V is TRBV7-2 and J is TRBJ2-3; 11 nucleotides agree with TRBD1. Looked up from germline, CDR1 is SGHTA and CDR2 is FQGNSA. The V and J ends lost 2 bases and 6 bases, in that order; junction bases with no gene match: 13. The CDR3 covers 18 residues. The CDR3 DNA is TGTGCCAGCAGCTTACTCGCTTTGGGACAGGGGGGAAAGGATACGCAGTATTTT. This translates into CASSLLALGQGGKDTQYF.

This clone was seen only a few times. The chain employs TRBV4-1 and TRBJ2-1, with 8 bases lining up with TRBD1. CDR1 and CDR2 (germline): MGHRA, YSYEKL. Trimming took 4 bases from V and 0 from J; bases not matched to a gene: 8. The CDR3 runs 17 residues. The CDR3 nucleotides are TGCGCCAGCAGCCCAAGGACAGGGCCTTCCTCCTACAATGAGCAGTTCTTC. As protein: CASSPRTGPSSYNEQFF.

The CDR3 DNA is TGTGCCAGCAGTTACCAGGGGCCGAGCACAGATACGCAGTATTTT. This translates into CASSYQGPSTDTQYF. The rearrangement uses TRBV6-5 and TRBJ2-3, with D possibly matching TRBD1 (6 bases). The ends were cut back, 2 bases at V and 0 bases at J, with 9 bases in the middle. This CDR3 comprises 15 residues. Germline loops: CDR1 MNHEY, CDR2 SVGAGI.

The chain couples TRBV7-9 to TRBJ1-1; D unclear. V shed 3 bases and J shed 3 bases, with 5 bases lying between them. The CDR3 is made up of 12 amino acids. CDR1 SEHNR and CDR2 FQNEAQ come from the germline V gene (reference sequence). The CDR3 DNA is TGTGCCAGCAGCTTTACTGACACTGAAGCTTTCTTT. Translated, it gives CASSFTDTEAFF.

This clone was observed a few times. The chain uses TRBV4-3 and TRBJ2-1, with 7 positions matching TRBD1. Per the germline V gene, CDR1 is LGHNA and CDR2 is YSLEER. The trim removed 0 bases at V and 0 bases at J, leaving 2 bases unmatched. This CDR3 is 16 amino acids long. CDR3 nucleotides: TGCGCCAGCAGCCAAGAATGGGACAGCTCCTACAATGAGCAGTTCTTC. This encodes CASSQEWDSSYNEQFF.

V is TRBV5-6 and J is TRBJ2-3; 8 nucleotides agree with TRBD1. The germline V gene has CDR1 SGHDT and CDR2 YYEEEE. This CDR3 region has 15 residues. The V segment lost 3 bases and the J segment 5 bases; nucleotides outside the gene matches: 8. The CDR3, as DNA: TGTGCCAGCAGCTCAGACAGGGGAGGAGAAGATACGCAGTATTTT. Translated, it gives CASSSDRGGEDTQYF.

The chain couples TRBV9 to TRBJ2-4; weak D call: TRBD2 (6 bases). The V gene's germline CDR1 is SGDLS and CDR2 YYNGEE. The length of the CDR3 is 13 residues. V was clipped by 1 base and J by 9 bases, with 11 bases between them. The CDR3 nucleotides read TGTGCCAGCAGCGTAACGGCGGGGAGCATTCAGTACTTC. Translating gives CASSVTAGSIQYF.